This T cell receptor beta chain was sequenced in a study of response to subunit inactivated influenza vaccine (dated by TCRdb to 2017 to 2018). Context from the whole study: Deep quantitative profiling of the T cell receptor repertoire was used in the study to follow responses to a trivalent subunit inactivated influenza vaccine. Results and caveats for the whole study, not just this receptor: The authors suggested that each seasonal influenza vaccination may recruit only a limited number of new T cells.

The junction shows trimming of 3 bases on V and 0 bases on J, and the gene matches do not reach 8 bases of it. The CDR3 runs 17 residues from the cysteine to the phenylalanine. The DNA shown is the 51-base CDR3, in frame from base 1. CDR1 and CDR2 are drawn from the germline V gene: SGHTA, FQGNSA. Receptor amplification or capture employed RT-PCR. The reads were generated on an Illumina HiSeq 2500. TCRdb itself trimmed the public reads at Q25 with fastp, ran MiXCR and retained productive beta chains. Merged by CDR3 protein, the rows form single entries marked with the most common genes and DNA. In this sample the table shows roughly 710,000 distinct CDR3 sequences, around 15% of which occur a single time. The ten most abundant clones make up approximately 7.6% of the sample. This clonotype was picked up many times. Its antigen is not yet known. Base qualities are not recorded, but no much larger clone differs from it by a single base.

The sample in question was PBMCs from blood, obtained around 14 days before vaccination. The clonotype comes from a man over 45 who received an inactivated influenza vaccine. Donor details come from another sample of the same person, matched by shared clones. The chain is encoded by TRBV7-2 joined to TRBJ2-3, with 8 junctional bases fitting TRBD2. CDR3 loop: CASSFTLIAGSTDTQYF. At the DNA level, the sequence is TGTGCCAGCAGCTTCACCCTCATAGCGGGGAGCACAGATACGCAGTATTTT.